This TCR beta chain comes out of a study of blood T cell repertoires in COVID-19. Study-level information: In each case, the material was cDNA or gDNA derived from T cells, B-cell-depleted T cells, or PBMCs.

Recruited during active infection, patients (from Seattle) were subsequently followed longitudinally. This clone is a singleton in its sample. In the authors' methods: From reference gene primer amplification, estimates of nucleated cell counts were derived. The assay was immunoSEQ multiplex PCR, and TCRdb's table has in-frame clones only and misses some. Clone size and V and J calls were adopted from that table, with D and trimming inferred from the DNA. This table holds fewer than 200,000 clones, about four fifths found once. The germline V and J ends were trimmed by 0 bases and 0 bases, with 6 bases remaining between them. The CDR3 extends over 14 amino acids. CDR1 SGDLS and CDR2 YYNGEE come from the germline V gene.

The sample taken for sequencing was peripheral blood. The clonotype was recovered from an elderly woman with COVID-19, enrolled during active disease. The chain has TRBV9 and TRBJ1-1; perhaps TRBD1 as D (6 bases). CDR3 region: CASSVGQVNTEAFF. CDR3 DNA sequence: TGTGCCAGCAGCGTAGGACAGGTGAACACTGAAGCTTTCTTT.